This T cell receptor beta chain was retrieved from a study of CD8 T cells in Susac syndrome. This clonotype was observed a single time. TCR beta from blood CD8+ and CD4+ T cells was sequenced. In the multiple sclerosis control group, patients were treatment-naive and had stable or active relapsing-remitting disease. Negative isolation yielded CD8+ and CD4+ T cells; FACS enriched TEMRA cells. It was with random hexamers that roughly 0.45 to 1 ug RNA was reverse transcribed. One entry per CDR3 protein results from TCRdb running MiXCR on the immunoSEQ multiplex PCR reads. The data hold about 300,000 distinct CDR3 sequences, with approximately 90% observed a single time. There are 17 residues in the CDR3. Trimming cost V 5 bases and J 0 bases, with 14 bases left between them. From germline, CDR1 is MDHEN and CDR2 SYDVKM.

This sequence was found in a human donor with multiple sclerosis. The sequenced sample consisted of CD4+ T cells from PBMCs. V and J are TRBV28 and TRBJ2-6, with no clear D. Written as DNA, the CDR3 is TGTGCCAGCAGTCTCATCCTGACGGGCTCTGGGGCCAACGTCCTGACTTTC. As protein: CASSLILTGSGANVLTF.